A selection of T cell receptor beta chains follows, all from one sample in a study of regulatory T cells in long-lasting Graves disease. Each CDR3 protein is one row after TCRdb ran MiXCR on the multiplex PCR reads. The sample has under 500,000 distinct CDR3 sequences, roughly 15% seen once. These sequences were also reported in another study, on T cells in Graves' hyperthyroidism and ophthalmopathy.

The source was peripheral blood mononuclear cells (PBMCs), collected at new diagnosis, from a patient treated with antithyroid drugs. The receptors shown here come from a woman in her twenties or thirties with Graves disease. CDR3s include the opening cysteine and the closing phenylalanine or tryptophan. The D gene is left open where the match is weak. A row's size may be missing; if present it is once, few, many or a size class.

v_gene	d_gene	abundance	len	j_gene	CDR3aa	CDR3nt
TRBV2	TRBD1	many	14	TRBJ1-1	CASRDRSADTEAFF	TGTGCCAGCAGGGACAGGTCGGCGGACACTGAAGCTTTCTTT
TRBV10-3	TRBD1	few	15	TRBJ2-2	CAISTGTGGTGELFF	TGTGCCATCAGTACAGGGACAGGGGGCACCGGGGAGCTGTTTTTT
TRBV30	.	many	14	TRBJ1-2	CAWSVPYRAYGYTF	TGTGCCTGGAGTGTACCTTATAGGGCCTATGGCTACACCTTC
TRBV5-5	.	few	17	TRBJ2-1	CASSTTGGTGLHMAQFF	TGTGCCAGCAGTACCACCGGGGGGACAGGCCTCCATATGGCGCAGTTCTTC
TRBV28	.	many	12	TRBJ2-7	CASNEGDYEQYF	TGTGCCAGCAATGAAGGCGACTACGAGCAGTACTTC
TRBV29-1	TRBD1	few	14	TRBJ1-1	CSVIPDRVDTEAFF	TGCAGCGTTATCCCCGACAGGGTCGACACTGAAGCTTTCTTT
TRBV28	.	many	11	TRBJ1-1	CASMEDTEAFF	TGTGCCAGCATGGAAGACACTGAAGCTTTCTTT
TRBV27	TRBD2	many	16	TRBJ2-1	CASSLWRGRGYNEQFF	TGTGCCAGCAGTTTATGGCGCGGGAGGGGCTACAATGAGCAGTTCTTC
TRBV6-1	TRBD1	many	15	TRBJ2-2	CASSDRQGGPGELFF	TGTGCCAGCAGTGACCGACAGGGCGGGCCCGGGGAGCTGTTTTTT
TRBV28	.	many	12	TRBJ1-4	CASSSVGEKLFF	TGTGCCAGCAGTTCAGTGGGGGAAAAACTGTTTTTT
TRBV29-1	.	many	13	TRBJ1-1	CSVANSLNTEAFF	TGCAGCGTTGCGAACAGTCTGAACACTGAAGCTTTCTTT
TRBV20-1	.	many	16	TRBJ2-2	CSARQVAFPNTGELFF	TGCAGTGCAAGACAGGTCGCCTTTCCGAACACCGGGGAGCTGTTTTTT
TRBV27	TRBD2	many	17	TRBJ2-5	CASSFILAGGRGETQYF	TGTGCCAGCAGTTTCATACTAGCGGGAGGGCGCGGAGAGACCCAGTACTTC
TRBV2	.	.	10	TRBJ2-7	CASSRIGQYF	TGTGCCAGCAGTCGCATCGGGCAGTACTTC
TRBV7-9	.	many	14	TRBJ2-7	CASSLEDSLYEQYF	TGTGCCAGCAGCTTGGAGGACAGCCTCTACGAGCAGTACTTC
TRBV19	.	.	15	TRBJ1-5	CASTLADYSNQPQHF	TGTGCCAGTACCCTCGCCGACTATAGCAATCAGCCCCAGCATTTT
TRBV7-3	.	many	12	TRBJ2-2	CASSLTAGELFF	TGTGCCAGCAGCTTAACGGCCGGGGAGCTGTTTTTT
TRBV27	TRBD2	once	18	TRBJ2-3	CASSLSPELAGETDTQYF	TGTGCCAGCAGTTTATCCCCCGAACTAGCGGGAGAGACAGATACGCAGTATTTT
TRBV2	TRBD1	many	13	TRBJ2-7	CASIPDRDYEQYF	TGTGCCAGCATCCCGGACAGGGACTACGAGCAGTACTTC
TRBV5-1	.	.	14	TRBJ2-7	CASSLASPRSEQYF	TGCGCCAGCAGCTTGGCCAGTCCCCGCAGCGAGCAGTACTTC
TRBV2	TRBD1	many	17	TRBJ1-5	CASSMWDRATLNQPQHF	TGTGCCAGCAGTATGTGGGACAGGGCCACCCTGAATCAGCCCCAGCATTTT
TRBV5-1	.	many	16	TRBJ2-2	CASSKLSSRNTGELFF	TGCGCCAGCAGCAAACTCTCCAGCCGGAACACCGGGGAGCTGTTTTTT
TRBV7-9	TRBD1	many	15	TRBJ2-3	CASSFRDSSTDTQYF	TGTGCCAGCAGCTTCCGGGACAGTAGCACAGATACGCAGTATTTT
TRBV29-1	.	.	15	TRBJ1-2	CSVEDRGRGDYGYTF	TGCAGCGTTGAAGATCGTGGCAGGGGAGACTATGGCTACACCTTC
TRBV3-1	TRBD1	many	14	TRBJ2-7	CASSAGTVAYEQYF	TGTGCCAGCAGCGCCGGGACAGTGGCCTACGAGCAGTACTTC
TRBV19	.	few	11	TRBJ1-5	CDLRHNQPQHF	TGTGACCTTCGACACAATCAGCCCCAGCATTTT
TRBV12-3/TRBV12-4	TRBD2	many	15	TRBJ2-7	CASRSTSGSIDEQYF	TGTGCCAGCAGGTCGACTAGCGGGAGTATCGACGAGCAGTACTTC
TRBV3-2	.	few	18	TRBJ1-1	CASSQDYNAGGMNTEAFF	TGTGCCAGCAGCCAAGATTACAATGCCGGAGGGATGAACACTGAAGCTTTCTTT
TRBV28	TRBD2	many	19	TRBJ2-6	CASSPLGLAGEVWANVLTF	TGTGCCAGCAGTCCGCTGGGACTAGCGGGGGAAGTCTGGGCCAACGTCCTGACTTTC
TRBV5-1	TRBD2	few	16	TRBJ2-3	CASSLGSGRPSDTQYF	TGCGCCAGCAGCTTGGGCAGCGGGAGACCGTCAGATACGCAGTATTTT
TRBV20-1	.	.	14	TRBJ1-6	CSASESSYNSPLHF	TGCAGTGCCTCCGAGAGCTCCTATAATTCACCCCTCCACTTT
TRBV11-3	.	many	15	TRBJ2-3	CASSLGPGMRDTQYF	TGTGCCAGCAGCCTGGGACCGGGGATGAGAGATACGCAGTATTTT
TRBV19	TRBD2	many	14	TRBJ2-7	CASRTSGRFGEQYF	TGTGCCAGTAGGACTAGCGGGAGATTCGGCGAGCAGTACTTC